This is a list of T cell receptor beta chains from one sample in a study of CD8 T cells in ankylosing spondylitis. TCRdb itself ran the 5' RACE reads through MiXCR, one entry per CDR3 protein. The table records around 100,000 distinct CDR3 sequences, around 24% of them present only once. Sequenced input: synovial fluid, either unsorted or a sorted T cell fraction (not recorded which). The receptors shown here come from a male donor with ankylosing spondylitis. Each CDR3 is given with its conserved first and last residue. The D gene is left open where the match is weak. Clone size is stated in some rows and not others, as once, few, many or a class when expanded.

TRBJ2-2 few TRBV7-2 - TGTGCCAGCAGCGTGACTAGTCCGGGCGGGGAGCTGTTTTTT CASSVTSPGGELFF
TRBJ2-2 - TRBV6-1 - TGTGCCAGCAGTGTGGAGGGCCCGTGGACCGGGGAGCTGTTTTTT CASSVEGPWTGELFF
TRBJ2-1 once TRBV7-6 TRBD2 TGTGCCAGCAGCTTAGTAGGCGGGAGTCATACTACCAATGAGCAGTTCTTC CASSLVGGSHTTNEQFF
TRBJ1-1 few TRBV12-3/TRBV12-4 - TGTGCCAGCAGTTTCGGCAGACTGAACACTGAAGCTTTCTTT CASSFGRLNTEAFF
TRBJ2-2 - TRBV11-2 TRBD2 TGTGCCAGCAGCTTGATACTAGCGGCTTATGGATCGAACACCGGGGAGCTGTTTTTT CASSLILAAYGSNTGELFF
TRBJ2-1 - TRBV11-1 - TGTGCCAGCAGCTCAAGGACTACCTCCTCCTACAATGAGCAGTTCTTC CASSSRTTSSYNEQFF
TRBJ2-7 - TRBV3-1 - TGTGCCAGCAGCCAAGCGCGGTTTTCTGAGCAGTACTTC CASSQARFSEQYF
TRBJ2-3 - TRBV5-1 - TGCGCCAGCAGAACGGGCCAGGAAACAGATACGCAGTATTTT CASRTGQETDTQYF
TRBJ2-7 few TRBV20-1 - TGCAGTGCTAGAGGACAAAACCCCTACGAGCAGTACTTC CSARGQNPYEQYF
TRBJ2-1 many TRBV25-1 - TGTGCCAGCATGCCCGTTAATGCGGTTGAGCAGTTCTTC CASMPVNAVEQFF
TRBJ2-7 few TRBV20-1 TRBD1 TGCAGTGCTCCGGGACAGACCTACGAGCAGTACTTC CSAPGQTYEQYF
TRBJ2-1 - TRBV7-2 TRBD1 TGTGCCAGCAGCTTAGAGGACAGGGAACAATTCTTC CASSLEDREQFF
TRBJ2-7 - TRBV6-5 - TGTGCCAGCGTCACAGGGTCCTACGAGCAGTACTTC CASVTGSYEQYF
TRBJ2-1 - TRBV20-1 TRBD2 TGCAGTGCTCCACGGCTAGCGGGAGTGTATGGTGAGCAGTTCTTC CSAPRLAGVYGEQFF
TRBJ2-1 few TRBV13 TRBD2 TGTGCCAGCAGCTCCTCCGGGACTACCTCTCTCGTGGAGCAGTTCTTC CASSSSGTTSLVEQFF
TRBJ2-7 - TRBV4-2 - TGTGCCAGCAGCCACCAGACCGGGGAGCAGTACTTC CASSHQTGEQYF
TRBJ1-3 many TRBV12-3/TRBV12-4 - TGTGCCAGCGGGTACGGCCCGGGAAACACCATATATTTT CASGYGPGNTIYF
TRBJ1-2 - TRBV5-1 - TGCGCCAGCAGCTTGGCACGCTATGGCTACACCTTC CASSLARYGYTF
TRBJ1-5 - TRBV5-1 TRBD1 TGCGCCAGCAGCTTGGAATCAGGGGGCCGGCAGCCCCAGCATTTT CASSLESGGRQPQHF
TRBJ1-2 - TRBV20-1 - TGCAGTGCAGCCTTAGCTAACTATGGCTACACCTTC CSAALANYGYTF
TRBJ2-1 - TRBV18 - TGTGCCAGCTCTGAGACCATTAAGTATGAGCAGTTCTTC CASSETIKYEQFF
TRBJ1-2 many TRBV5-1 - TGCGCCAGCAGCCAGGGAGGCTATGGCTACACCTTC CASSQGGYGYTF
TRBJ2-2 few TRBV20-1 TRBD1 TGCAGTGCCGGACAGGTTAACACCGGGGAGCTGTTTTTT CSAGQVNTGELFF
TRBJ1-6 few TRBV27 TRBD1 TGTGCCAGCAGTTTATTCGCGGACAGGGGCTATAATTCACCCCTCCACTTT CASSLFADRGYNSPLHF
TRBJ2-5 - TRBV29-1 - TGCAGCGTCGCCTTTCTAAGGGGCGGCGAGGGGACCCAGTACTTC CSVAFLRGGEGTQYF
TRBJ1-2 few TRBV5-8 TRBD1 TGTGCCAGCAGCAGAACAGGGGTCTATGGCTACACCTTC CASSRTGVYGYTF
TRBJ2-1 - TRBV5-4 TRBD2 TGTGCCAGCAGCTATGGGATAGCGGGGTTGGGGAGCTCCTACAATGAGCAGTTCTTC CASSYGIAGLGSSYNEQFF
TRBJ2-3 many TRBV5-1 - TGCGCCAGCAGCTTGGCGGCCACCACAGATACGCAGTATTTT CASSLAATTDTQYF
TRBJ1-2 few TRBV7-8 TRBD1 TGTGCCAGCAGCCAAGCCGCCGGGACAGGCTGGGATGGCTACACCTTC CASSQAAGTGWDGYTF
TRBJ1-4 - TRBV20-1 - TGCAGTGCAAGGGGGGCAGGGGACGGAAAGCATCTCAGTGAAAAACTGTTTTTT CSARGAGDGKHLSEKLFF
TRBJ2-5 once TRBV7-8 - TGTGCCAGCAGCCCCAGTCCAGGGTGGCAAGAGACCCAGTACTTC CASSPSPGWQETQYF
TRBJ1-1 - TRBV7-9 - TGTGCCAGCAGCCCTAATCTAGGGAACACTGAAGCTTTCTTT CASSPNLGNTEAFF
TRBJ1-2 few TRBV18 TRBD1 TGTGCCAGCTCACCCCTCCAGGGACAGGGAATGTATGGCTACACCTTC CASSPLQGQGMYGYTF
TRBJ1-1 - TRBV6-2/TRBV6-3 - TGTGCCAGCAGTTGGACGAAGGGGACTGAAGCTTTCTTT CASSWTKGTEAFF
TRBJ1-2 - TRBV27 - TGTGCCAGCAGTTTATCGGGAACCTATGGCTACACCTTC CASSLSGTYGYTF
TRBJ1-5 - TRBV10-3 - TGTGCCATCAGTGACCTCGCCAGGGGAGGCAATCAGCCCCAGCATTTT CAISDLARGGNQPQHF
TRBJ1-4 - TRBV12-3/TRBV12-4 TRBD1 TGTGCCAGCAGTTTAGTGGCTGGCAGGGGGCGGGAAAAACTGTTTTTT CASSLVAGRGREKLFF
TRBJ2-1 few TRBV10-3 TRBD2 TGTGCCATCACTAGCGGGAGGAATGAGCAGTTCTTC CAITSGRNEQFF
TRBJ2-3 many TRBV12-3/TRBV12-4 TRBD2 TGTGCCAGCAGCCCCTCAGGAGCGGGGGGAATTAGCACAGATACGCAGTATTTT CASSPSGAGGISTDTQYF
TRBJ1-1 - TRBV5-1 - TGCGCCAGCAGCACTGACCGGGACACCCGGATGGACACTGAAGCTTTCTTT CASSTDRDTRMDTEAFF
TRBJ2-1 many TRBV10-3 TRBD2 TGTGCCATCAGTCCCGGGACTACGAATGAGCAGTTCTTC CAISPGTTNEQFF
TRBJ2-1 - TRBV11-2 TRBD1 TGTGCCAGCAGCTCGACAGGGTGGAGCAATGAGCAGTTCTTC CASSSTGWSNEQFF
TRBJ2-2 few TRBV10-3 TRBD1 TGTGCCACGACGACGGGACAGGGGGCTTCAAACACCGGGGAGCTGTTTTTT CATTTGQGASNTGELFF
TRBJ2-1 many TRBV11-2 - TGTGCCAGCAGCTTAGATCCCCAGAGCTCCTACAATGAGCAGTTCTTC CASSLDPQSSYNEQFF